These 23 T cell receptor beta chains were sequenced from one sample in a study of blood T cells in healthy people across ages. Through a sample-barcoded 5' primer and a J-beta primer mix, a second PCR was run for roughly 6 to 11 cycles. In TCRdb, the 5' RACE reads were re-called with MiXCR into one record per CDR3 protein. The table has over a million distinct CDR3 sequences, 35% to 45% seen once. The specimen was blood. The receptors here all came from a woman younger than 35 in good health.

The V call is TRBV20-1, the J call TRBJ2-5; 11 nucleotides align to TRBD1. The J call may be incorrect, as the DNA end agrees better with TRBJ2-7. In germline, CDR1 is DFQATT, CDR2 SNEGSKA (reference sequence). The CDR3 length is 14 residues. The CDR3 sequence: CSALMGQGVYEQYF. DNA of the CDR3: TGCAGTGCCCTTATGGGACAGGGGGTCTACGAGCAGTACTTC.

This clonotype has just a few counts. The rearrangement joins TRBV20-1 to TRBJ2-1, with 8 bases that match TRBD2. Germline CDR1 DFQATT, CDR2 SNEGSKA (reference sequence). Losses at the gene ends were 6 bases for V and 4 bases for J; bases not matched to a gene: 17. This CDR3 contains 17 residues. CDR3: CSAYSKERGTLYNEQFF. DNA for the CDR3: TGCAGTGCGTACTCTAAAGAGCGGGGGACCTTATACAATGAGCAGTTCTTC.

V usage is TRBV11-2 and J usage is TRBJ1-1; no reliable D call. Trimming took 4 bases from V and 5 from J, leaving 14 bases between them. The length of the CDR3 is 14 residues. CDR1 is SGHAT, CDR2 FQNNGV, per germline. CDR3 nucleotide sequence: TGTGCCAGCAGCTCCCTCTTCGGTGGGACTGAAGCTTTCTTT. Protein product: CASSSLFGGTEAFF.

This clonotype has more than one count but fewer than ten. The V gene is TRBV27, the J gene TRBJ2-5, with D possibly being TRBD1 (5 bases). Germline-derived CDR1 and CDR2 are MNHEY and SMNVEV (reference sequence). There are 14 residues in the CDR3. V shed 6 bases and J shed 11 bases, with 22 bases lying between them. CDR3 loop: CASSVRVEYNEQYF. The CDR3 nucleotides are TGTGCCAGCAGCGTCAGGGTAGAGTACAATGAGCAGTACTTC.

This clonotype has just a few counts. V usage is TRBV6-6 and J usage is TRBJ2-2, with 7 bases aligning to TRBD1. Per the germline V gene, CDR1 is MNHNY and CDR2 is SVGAGI (reference sequence). This CDR3 has 14 residues. The V and J ends lost 2 bases and 8 bases, in that order; junction bases with no gene match: 5. Here the CDR3 DNA reads TGTGCCAGCAGTTACCAAGGGGGCGCGGGGGAGCTGTTTTTT. Amino acids: CASSYQGGAGELFF.

V usage is TRBV4-1 and J usage is TRBJ1-5; D is perhaps TRBD1 (5 bases). V lost 3 bases and J 7 bases, leaving 16 bases between the germline ends. CDR1 and CDR2 from the germline V gene are MGHRA and YSYEKL. The length of the CDR3 is 15 residues. The CDR3 DNA reads as TGCGCCAGCAGCCAGTTTACCAGGGTTGAGCAGCCCCAGCATTTT. Encoded protein: CASSQFTRVEQPQHF.

The chain has TRBV7-9 and TRBJ2-3; TRBD2 might be the D (6 bases). V was cut by 5 bases and J by 2 bases, with 14 bases left in between. Looked up from germline, CDR1 is SEHNR and CDR2 is FQNEAQ (reference sequence). CDR3 length equals 15 residues. The CDR3 region has the DNA TGTGCCAGCAGCCAACGGGAGACGAACACAGATACGCAGTATTTT. It codes for CASSQRETNTDTQYF.

The gene calls are TRBV12-3 or TRBV12-4 and TRBJ2-1; 16 bases are shared with TRBD2. The CDR3 covers 18 residues. J was trimmed by 4 bases and V by 4 bases; bases with no gene match: 7. CDR3 amino acids: CASSWGLAGGPRYNEQFF. The CDR3 DNA follows: TGTGCCAGCAGTTGGGGACTAGCGGGAGGGCCTAGGTACAATGAGCAGTTCTTC.

Concerning this clonotype: The junction and the germline gene differ at one end; a read error may be behind it. V usage is TRBV6-4 and J usage is TRBJ2-2; D gene uncertain. Germline-derived CDR1 and CDR2 are MRHNA and SNTAGT. This CDR3 spans 13 amino acids. CDR3 DNA sequence: TGTGCCAGTAGTGACTCCCGAAGGGGGGAGCTGTTTTTT. Amino acid sequence: CASSDSRRGELFF.

Details on this clonotype: One base away lies a much larger clone, so this may be a sequencing read error. The V and J genes are TRBV12-3 or TRBV12-4 and TRBJ2-5; the match to TRBD2 covers 10 bases. The tail of the sequence fits TRBJ2-1 better, so the J call may be wrong. The CDR3 contains 15 residues. The CDR3 region is CASSSGLAAQETQFF. CDR3 nucleotide sequence: TGTGCCAGCAGTTCTGGACTAGCGGCCCAAGAGACCCAGTTCTTC.

The sample holds a few counts of this clonotype. The chain couples TRBV20-1 to TRBJ2-1; 9 positions agree with TRBD1. Germline loops: CDR1 DFQATT, CDR2 SNEGSKA (reference sequence). With V trimmed by 0 bases and J by 5 bases, 5 bases remained unmatched. The CDR3 loop spans 15 amino acids. In nucleotides, the CDR3 is TGCAGTGCTAGAGATAGACAGGGGGGAAACAATGAGCAGTTCTTC. Translated: CSARDRQGGNNEQFF.

This clonotype showed up just a few times. The rearrangement links TRBV2 to TRBJ2-5; the D gene is possibly TRBD1 (5 bases). Germline V gives CDR1 SNHLY, CDR2 FYNNEI. Trimming shortened V by 0 bases and J by 1 base, and 15 bases separated the two germline ends. The CDR3 spans 17 residues. CDR3 in amino acids: CASSEAKYAGSQETQYF. The DNA of the CDR3 is TGTGCCAGCAGTGAAGCGAAGTATGCAGGGTCCCAAGAGACCCAGTACTTC.

The chain is built from TRBV4-3 and TRBJ2-7; D is unclear. V was cut by 1 base and J by 0 bases, with 10 bases left in between. This CDR3 spans 15 amino acids. Per the germline V gene, CDR1 is LGHNA and CDR2 is YSLEER. CDR3 bases: TGCGCCAGCAGCCAAGTCGACTGTAGCTCCTACGAGCAGTACTTC. It codes for CASSQVDCSSYEQYF.

The chain links TRBV28 to TRBJ2-3; 7 bases agree with TRBD1. With 5 bases clipped from V and 4 bases from J, the junction kept 9 bases outside the gene matches. Per germline, CDR1 MDHEN and CDR2 SYDVKM. CDR3 length: 15 amino acids. The CDR3 coding sequence is TGTGCCAGCAGTGCCGGGACAGCGCCTCCAGATACGCAGTATTTT. It encodes CASSAGTAPPDTQYF.

J is TRBJ2-4 and V is TRBV3-1; D is unresolved. V lost 3 bases, J lost 4 bases, and 7 bases lay in between. The CDR3 runs to 13 residues. Germline V gene sequence: CDR1 LGHDT, CDR2 YNNKEL (reference sequence). The CDR3 nucleotides read TGTGCCAGCAGCCATTGGCGGAAAAACATTCAGTACTTC. It codes for CASSHWRKNIQYF.

The V gene is TRBV25-1, the J gene TRBJ1-2; tentatively, D is TRBD1 (5 bases). There are 15 residues in the CDR3. The germline CDR1 and CDR2 sequences are MGHDK and SYGVNS. V was shortened by 3 bases and J by 1 base, with 12 bases between the two germline ends. The CDR3 loop is CASSDPGGINYGYTF. CDR3 nucleotides: TGTGCCAGCAGTGACCCGGGGGGGATTAACTATGGCTACACCTTC.

The sample holds a few counts of this clonotype. This chain joins TRBV5-1 and TRBJ1-2; D remains unclear. From germline, CDR1 is SGHRS and CDR2 YFSETQ. The ends were cut back, 0 bases at V and 4 bases at J, with 13 bases in the middle. The CDR3 is 15 amino acids. CDR3 DNA: TGCGCCAGCAGCTTGGATGGCGATCCCTTCTATGGCTACACCTTC. It codes for CASSLDGDPFYGYTF.

A word on this clonotype: Mismatch with germline at one junction end may stem from a read error. V and J are TRBV19 and TRBJ1-1; D might be TRBD1 (5 bases). CDR1 and CDR2 from the germline V gene are LNHDA and SQIVND (reference sequence). The CDR3 extends over 14 amino acids. The CDR3 protein is CASSMTVLNPEAFF. As DNA, the CDR3 is TGTGCCAGTAGTATGACAGTTCTGAACCCTGAAGCTTTCTTT.

Only a few counts were recorded for this clonotype. The chain links TRBV20-1 to TRBJ1-5; D is undetermined. This CDR3 region has 13 residues. Per the germline V gene, CDR1 is DFQATT and CDR2 is SNEGSKA (reference sequence). V was clipped by 3 bases and J by 3 bases, with 9 bases between them. This chain's CDR3 is CSARDADNQPQHF. Written as DNA, the CDR3 is TGCAGTGCTAGGGACGCAGACAATCAGCCCCAGCATTTT.

In its sample, this clonotype was seen a few times. The rearrangement links TRBV4-3 to TRBJ2-7; D gene uncertain. V gave up 1 base and J gave up 0 bases, with 7 bases separating them. This CDR3 is built from 14 residues. CDR1 and CDR2 (germline): LGHNA, YSLEER. This CDR3 reads CASSQVAASYEQYF. DNA of the CDR3: TGCGCCAGCAGCCAAGTGGCGGCCTCCTACGAGCAGTACTTC.

V and J are TRBV20-1 and TRBJ1-5; 12 positions match TRBD1. The CDR3 is made up of 15 amino acids. V lost 0 bases to trimming and J lost 7 bases; unmatched junction nucleotides: 4. Germline V gene sequence: CDR1 DFQATT, CDR2 SNEGSKA (reference sequence). The CDR3 DNA is TGCAGTGCTAGAGATCGGGACAGGGGGCTCCAGCCCCAGCATTTT. Encoded protein: CSARDRDRGLQPQHF.

The J gene is TRBJ2-2, the V gene TRBV6-6, with D hard to call. Germline CDR1 and CDR2: MNHNY and SVGAGI (reference sequence). CDR3 length: 15 amino acids. Trimming stripped 2 bases from V and 4 bases from J, with 11 bases between. Here the CDR3 DNA reads TGTGCCAGCAGTTACCCCTGGGCGCGCACCGGGGAGCTGTTTTTT. Translation gives CASSYPWARTGELFF.

This clonotype has just a few counts. This rearrangement joins TRBV28 to TRBJ2-3; D perhaps matches TRBD1 (6 bases). Germline V gene lookup returns CDR1 MDHEN and CDR2 SYDVKM. The germline V and J ends were trimmed by 11 bases and 1 base, with 13 bases remaining between them. The CDR3 length is 13 residues. The CDR3 DNA follows: TGTGCCTCGGCAGCAGGGGGCACAGATACGCAGTATTTT. This gives the protein CASAAGGTDTQYF.